The 29 T cell receptor beta chains given below trace back to one sample, sequenced in a study of shared clonotypes between healthy human individuals. Clones were sequenced by immunoSEQ multiplex PCR, and TCRdb holds only the in-frame ones, with some missing. The profile shows 2,500,000 or so clones, approximately 93% of them singletons. Sequencing was carried out using naive CD4+ T cells from PBMCs. Subset noted: CD45RA+ positively selected. The source of these receptors is a young man in good health. Some clones in this sample may be carry-over from other donors' samples.

The chain employs TRBV15 and TRBJ1-2; TRBD1 is a possible D gene (6 bases). Trimming removed 6 bases from V and 4 bases from J, with 18 bases in between. Germline CDR1 reads LNHNV; CDR2 reads YYDKDF (reference sequence). The CDR3 length is 15 residues. The CDR3: CATRGTGDIPYGYTF. CDR3 sequence (DNA): TGTGCCACCAGGGGGACGGGGGACATCCCCTATGGCTACACCTTC.

The J gene is TRBJ2-7, the V gene TRBV2; the match to TRBD2 covers 7 bases. The CDR3 is 17 residues long. Germline V gene sequence: CDR1 SNHLY, CDR2 FYNNEI. V was clipped by 5 bases and J by 7 bases; unmatched bases: 20. The CDR3 sequence: CASSPHEWEGPREEQYF. In nucleotides, the CDR3 is TGTGCCAGCAGTCCACACGAGTGGGAGGGCCCTCGCGAGGAGCAGTACTTC.

Concerning this clone: A junction end diverges from the germline sequence, so it may reflect a read error. The rearrangement joins TRBV7-9 to TRBJ2-6; D uncertain. Germline V gene sequence: CDR1 SEHNR, CDR2 FQNEAQ (reference sequence). The CDR3 sequence is 16 residues long. The CDR3, as DNA: TGTGCCAGCAGCTCGCTTCACCTCCCTGGAGCCAACGTCCTGACTTTC. Amino acids: CASSSLHLPGANVLTF.

Regarding this clone: At the DNA level, this CDR3 is encoded by other sequences in the same sample as well. The chain combines TRBV6-6 with TRBJ2-1; possible D gene TRBD2, 5 bases. The CDR3 sequence is 15 residues long. V lost 0 bases to trimming and J lost 0 bases, with 6 bases between them. The germline CDR1 and CDR2 sequences are MNHNY and SVGAGI (reference sequence). DNA for the CDR3: TGTGCCAGCAGTTACTCGAGCGGCTCCTACAATGAGCAGTTCTTC. This translates into CASSYSSGSYNEQFF.

The chain combines TRBV18 with TRBJ2-2; D is uncertain. V was pared by 8 bases and J by 0 bases, with 13 bases between. This CDR3 spans 15 amino acids. The V gene's germline CDR1 is KGHSH and CDR2 LQKENI. CDR3 residues: CASTYTLTNTGELFF. CDR3 DNA sequence: TGTGCCAGCACATATACTCTTACGAACACCGGGGAGCTGTTTTTT.

This clone showed up just once. This chain connects TRBV6-6 to TRBJ2-1; D perhaps matches TRBD2 (5 bases). The CDR3 is 16 amino acids. Trimming shortened V by 0 bases and J by 13 bases, and 22 bases separated the two germline ends. Looked up from germline, CDR1 is MNHNY and CDR2 is SVGAGI (reference sequence). CDR3 in DNA: TGTGCCAGCAGTTACTCGAGAGGCACAGCGGACCAAACCCAGTTCTTC. This encodes CASSYSRGTADQTQFF.

The rearrangement links TRBV19 to TRBJ2-7; D is unresolved. Per germline, CDR1 LNHDA and CDR2 SQIVND (reference sequence). The CDR3 loop spans 12 amino acids. The V end was cut by 5 bases, the J end by 2 bases, with 7 bases between. In DNA, the CDR3 is TGTGCCAGTAGTTCCACCACCTACGAGCAGTACTTC. Protein sequence: CASSSTTYEQYF.

This rearrangement joins TRBV19 to TRBJ1-1, with TRBD1 as a possible D gene (5 bases). With 5 bases removed from V and 8 bases from J, the gap between germline ends came to 15 bases. The CDR3 sequence is 13 residues long. Germline V gene lookup returns CDR1 LNHDA and CDR2 SQIVND (reference sequence). Here the CDR3 DNA reads TGTGCCAGTAGTTTCATGGGGGACGGCGAAGCTTTCTTT. Encoded protein: CASSFMGDGEAFF.

The chain recombines TRBV7-8 with TRBJ2-7; D possibly corresponds to TRBD2 (6 bases). CDR3 size: 14 residues. Germline V gives CDR1 SGHVS, CDR2 FQNEAQ. V was shortened by 6 bases and J by 2 bases, with 14 bases between the two germline ends. CDR3 in DNA: TGTGCCAGCAGATATAGCGGTTTGCCCTACGAGCAGTACTTC. This encodes CASRYSGLPYEQYF.

V is TRBV18 and J is TRBJ2-2, with a tentative D call TRBD2 (5 bases). This CDR3 region has 15 residues. Germline CDR1 KGHSH, CDR2 LQKENI. V was cut by 6 bases and J by 3 bases, with 14 bases left in between. The CDR3 DNA reads TGTGCCAGCTCCCGACTAACGGAGTACACCGGGGAGCTGTTTTTT. Translation: CASSRLTEYTGELFF.

This chain links TRBV9 with TRBJ1-3, with 7 bases that match TRBD1. The CDR3 is made up of 19 amino acids. Germline-derived CDR1 and CDR2 are SGDLS and YYNGEE. Losses at the gene ends were 0 bases for V and 1 base for J; bases not matched to a gene: 13. The CDR3 spells CASSVGQTGQVRSGNTIYF. The CDR3 nucleotides read TGTGCCAGCAGCGTAGGGCAGACAGGGCAGGTTCGGTCTGGAAACACCATATATTTT.

The V call is TRBV29-1, the J call TRBJ2-7; the match to TRBD2 covers 7 bases. Germline assignment: CDR1 SQVTM and CDR2 ANQGSEA. The CDR3 length is 12 residues. Trimming removed 6 bases from V and 3 bases from J; junction bases left unmatched: 5. The CDR3 sequence is CSVGLGGYEQYF. DNA of the CDR3: TGCAGCGTCGGACTAGGAGGCTACGAGCAGTACTTC.

The chain combines TRBV10-3 with TRBJ2-7; 10 nucleotides agree with TRBD2. V lost 6 bases, J lost 2 bases, and 10 bases stayed unmatched. This CDR3 has 16 amino acids. Germline loops: CDR1 ENHRY, CDR2 SYGVKD. The CDR3 protein is CAIRGSGTSETYEQYF. CDR3 DNA sequence: TGTGCCATCAGGGGAAGTGGGACTAGCGAAACCTACGAGCAGTACTTC.

This chain uses TRBV4-1 with TRBJ2-7; D gene unclear. Looked up from germline, CDR1 is MGHRA and CDR2 is YSYEKL. There are 13 residues in the CDR3. V lost 2 bases and J 4 bases, leaving 9 bases between the germline ends. The CDR3 nucleotides are TGCGCCAGCAGCCAAATGAATACTTACGAGCAGTACTTC. It yields the protein CASSQMNTYEQYF.

The genes are TRBV5-6 and TRBJ1-2; the D is unclear. V lost 0 bases and J 8 bases, leaving 11 bases between the germline ends. Germline CDR1 reads SGHDT; CDR2 reads YYEEEE. There are 13 residues in the CDR3. The CDR3 DNA reads TGTGCCAGCAGCTTGGGGCAGGATGGAGGCTACACCTTC. This translates into CASSLGQDGGYTF.

The V and J genes are TRBV28 and TRBJ1-1; 7 bases agree with TRBD1. This CDR3 comprises 17 residues. The V gene's germline CDR1 is MDHEN and CDR2 SYDVKM. Trimming removed 2 bases from V and 1 base from J; junction bases left unmatched: 10. The CDR3: CASSLIPGTAQNTEAFF. CDR3 DNA: TGTGCCAGCAGTTTAATTCCCGGGACAGCGCAGAACACTGAAGCTTTCTTT. Variable domain in full (rest from reference TRBV28 and TRBJ1-1): DVKVTQSSRYLVKRTGEKVFLECVQDMDHENMFWYRQDPGLGLRLIYFSYDVKMKEKGDIPEGYSVSREKKERFSLILESASTNQTSMYLCASSLIPGTAQNTEAFFGQGTRLTVV.

The V and J genes are TRBV28 and TRBJ2-2, with TRBD2 identical over 12 bases. The J segment lost 7 bases and the V segment lost 2 bases, leaving 5 bases of the junction unmatched. The CDR3 extends over 16 amino acids. Germline lookup yields CDR1 MDHEN and CDR2 SYDVKM. The CDR3 is CASSLRTSGIYGELFF. CDR3 DNA: TGTGCCAGCAGTTTAAGGACTAGCGGGATATACGGGGAGCTGTTTTTT.

CDR3 sequence: CASSDGGRINEQFF. The CDR3, as DNA: TGTGCCAGCAGTGACGGGGGGAGGATCAATGAGCAGTTCTTC. This sequence joins TRBV2 and TRBJ2-1; 7 bases are a match to TRBD2. Germline V gives CDR1 SNHLY, CDR2 FYNNEI. The junction had 5 bases not matched to a gene; V was cut back by 3 bases and J by 6 bases. The length of the CDR3 is 14 residues.

Note on this clone: The sample holds other DNA sequences that translate to the same CDR3. The chain has TRBV5-1 and TRBJ1-3; D ambiguous. V gave up 5 bases and J gave up 0 bases, with 6 bases separating them. Germline V lookup: CDR1 SGHRS, CDR2 YFSETQ. The CDR3 runs to 13 residues. Here the CDR3 reads CASRLSSGNTIYF. In DNA, the CDR3 is TGCGCCAGCAGGCTGAGCTCTGGAAACACCATATATTTT. Looking up the rest from reference TRBV5-1 and TRBJ1-3 gives the full variable domain: KAGVTQTPRYLIKTRGQQVTLSCSPISGHRSVSWYQQTPGQGLQFLFEYFSETQRNKGNFPGRFSGRQFSNSRSEMNVSTLELGDSALYLCASRLSSGNTIYFGEGSWLTVV.

The J gene is TRBJ1-1, the V gene TRBV6-1; D is ambiguous. The germline CDR1 and CDR2 sequences are MNHNS and SASEGT. Trimming shortened V by 5 bases and J by 6 bases, and 10 bases separated the two germline ends. The CDR3 runs 12 residues. Here the CDR3 DNA reads TGTGCCAGCAGTAAGCTGGGTGCTGAAGCTTTCTTT. It translates to CASSKLGAEAFF.

On this clone: This sample includes further DNA sequences coding for the same CDR3. This chain connects TRBV28 to TRBJ1-2, with D maybe TRBD1 (5 bases). Germline V CDR1 and CDR2: MDHEN, SYDVKM. The length of the CDR3 is 13 residues. V was trimmed by 3 bases and J by 1 base, leaving 6 bases between them. The CDR3 DNA sequence: TGTGCCAGCAGTTTCGACAGTAACTATGGCTACACCTTC. Translation gives CASSFDSNYGYTF.

This clone was seen only once. V usage is TRBV28 and J usage is TRBJ1-5; D not resolved. The V gene lost 5 bases and the J gene lost 2 bases, with 7 bases spanning the gap. This CDR3 comprises 13 residues. Germline V gene data show CDR1 as MDHEN and CDR2 as SYDVKM. The CDR3 DNA is TGTGCCAGCAGTGGAAATCGCAATCAGCCCCAGCATTTT. It encodes CASSGNRNQPQHF.

This chain uses TRBV2 with TRBJ2-5, with TRBD1 matching 7 bases. Trimming removed 11 bases from V and 5 bases from J; junction bases left unmatched: 11. Germline loops: CDR1 SNHLY, CDR2 FYNNEI. This CDR3 has 13 residues. The CDR3 loop is CAGGLTGPETQYF. The DNA of the CDR3 is TGTGCCGGAGGCCTGACAGGGCCGGAGACCCAGTACTTC.

The genes are TRBV28 and TRBJ2-5; weak D call: TRBD1 (6 bases). Germline V lookup: CDR1 MDHEN, CDR2 SYDVKM. The CDR3 covers 14 residues. V lost 5 bases and J 5 bases, leaving 15 bases between the germline ends. The CDR3 spells CASSTPNRDETQYF. The CDR3 region has the DNA TGTGCCAGCAGTACCCCAAACAGGGATGAGACCCAGTACTTC.

This clone was seen only a few times. The chain recombines TRBV19 with TRBJ1-2; the D is unclear. This CDR3 contains 13 residues. V lost 2 bases, J lost 8 bases, and 12 bases lay in between. Looked up from germline, CDR1 is LNHDA and CDR2 is SQIVND (reference sequence). The CDR3 sequence: CASSITGRYGYTF. The CDR3 bases are TGTGCCAGTAGTATAACTGGGAGATACGGCTACACCTTC.

The chain joins TRBV27 to TRBJ2-7; 9 bases are a match to TRBD2. Germline V gene data show CDR1 as MNHEY and CDR2 as SMNVEV (reference sequence). The CDR3 has 15 residues. V shed 0 bases, J shed 3 bases, and the junction held 3 bases outside the gene matches. DNA of the CDR3: TGTGCCAGCAGTTTATCGAGCGGGGGGTACTACGAGCAGTACTTC. Translation: CASSLSSGGYYEQYF.

The chain links TRBV28 to TRBJ1-4; possible D gene TRBD1, 5 bases. Trimming took off 4 bases at V and 5 bases at J, with 14 bases between the two ends. The CDR3 totals 15 residues. Germline values: CDR1 MDHEN, CDR2 SYDVKM. CDR3: CASSSSGTANEKLFF. The CDR3 nucleotides are TGTGCCAGCAGTTCGTCCGGGACGGCGAATGAAAAACTGTTTTTT. Together with reference TRBV28 and TRBJ1-4, the CDR3 gives the full variable domain: DVKVTQSSRYLVKRTGEKVFLECVQDMDHENMFWYRQDPGLGLRLIYFSYDVKMKEKGDIPEGYSVSREKKERFSLILESASTNQTSMYLCASSSSGTANEKLFFGSGTQLSVL.

The chain recombines TRBV15 with TRBJ1-1; 8 bases align to TRBD1. This CDR3 comprises 15 residues. Losses at the gene ends were 1 base for V and 9 bases for J; bases not matched to a gene: 10. Germline loops: CDR1 LNHNV, CDR2 YYDKDF (reference sequence). The CDR3 DNA follows: TGTGCCACCAGCAGAGCACCAGGGGGACAGGAGAAAGCTTTCTTT. Its protein product is CATSRAPGGQEKAFF. Based on the CDR3 plus reference TRBV15 and TRBJ1-1, the full variable domain is DAMVIQNPRYQVTQFGKPVTLSCSQTLNHNVMYWYQQKSSQAPKLLFHYYDKDFNNEADTPDNFQSRRPNTSFCFLDIRSPGLGDTAMYLCATSRAPGGQEKAFFGQGTRLTVV.

This clone has just one count. The gene calls are TRBV7-8 and TRBJ2-2, with D possibly matching TRBD2 (7 bases). CDR3 length: 16 amino acids. In germline, CDR1 is SGHVS, CDR2 FQNEAQ. Trimming removed 5 bases at V and 6 bases at J, with 19 bases between. CDR3 sequence: CASSPRAGAGAGELFF. CDR3 in DNA: TGTGCCAGCAGCCCAAGGGCGGGAGCAGGGGCCGGGGAGCTGTTTTTT.